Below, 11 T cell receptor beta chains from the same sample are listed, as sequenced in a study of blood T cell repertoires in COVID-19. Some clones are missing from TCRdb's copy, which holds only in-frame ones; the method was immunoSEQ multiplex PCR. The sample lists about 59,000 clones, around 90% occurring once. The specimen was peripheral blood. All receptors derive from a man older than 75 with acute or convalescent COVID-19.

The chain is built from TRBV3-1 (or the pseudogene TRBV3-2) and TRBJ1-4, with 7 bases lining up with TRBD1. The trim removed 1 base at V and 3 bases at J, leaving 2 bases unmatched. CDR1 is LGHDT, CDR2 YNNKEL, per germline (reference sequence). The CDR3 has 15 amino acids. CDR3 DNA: TGTGCCAGCAGCCAAGGGGACAGCCCTAATGAAAAACTGTTTTTT. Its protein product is CASSQGDSPNEKLFF.

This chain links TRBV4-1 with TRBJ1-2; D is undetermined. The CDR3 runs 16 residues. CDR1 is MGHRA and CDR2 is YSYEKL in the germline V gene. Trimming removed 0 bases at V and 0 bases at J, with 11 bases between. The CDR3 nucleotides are TGCGCCAGCAGCCAAGATTCGGGATATACTAACTATGGCTACACCTTC. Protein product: CASSQDSGYTNYGYTF.

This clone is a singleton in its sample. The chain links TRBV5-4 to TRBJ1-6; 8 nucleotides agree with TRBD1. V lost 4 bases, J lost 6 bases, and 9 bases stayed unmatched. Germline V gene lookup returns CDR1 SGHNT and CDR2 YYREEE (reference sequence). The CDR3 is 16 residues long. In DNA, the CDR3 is TGTGCCAGCAGCGATGTACGGACAGGGTTTAATTCACCCCTCCACTTT. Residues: CASSDVRTGFNSPLHF.

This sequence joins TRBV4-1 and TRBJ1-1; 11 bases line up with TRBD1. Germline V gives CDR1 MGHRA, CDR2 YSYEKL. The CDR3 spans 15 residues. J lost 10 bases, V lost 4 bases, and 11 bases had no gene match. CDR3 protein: CASSPEGQGAIGAFF. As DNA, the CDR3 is TGCGCCAGCAGCCCCGAAGGACAGGGGGCGATTGGAGCTTTCTTT.

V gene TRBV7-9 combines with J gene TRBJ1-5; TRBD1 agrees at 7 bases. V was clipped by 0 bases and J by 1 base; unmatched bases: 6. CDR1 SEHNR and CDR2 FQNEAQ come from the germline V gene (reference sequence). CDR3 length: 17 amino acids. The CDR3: CASSLAGRGLSNQPQHF. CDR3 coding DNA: TGTGCCAGCAGCTTAGCCGGCAGGGGGTTAAGCAATCAGCCCCAGCATTTT.

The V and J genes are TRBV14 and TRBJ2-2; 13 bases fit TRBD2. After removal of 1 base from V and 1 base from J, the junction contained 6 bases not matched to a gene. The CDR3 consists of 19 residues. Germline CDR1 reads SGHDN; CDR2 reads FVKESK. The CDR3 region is CASSQVPRLAGGNTGELFF. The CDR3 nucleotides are TGTGCCAGCAGCCAAGTCCCACGACTAGCGGGGGGGAACACCGGGGAGCTGTTTTTT.

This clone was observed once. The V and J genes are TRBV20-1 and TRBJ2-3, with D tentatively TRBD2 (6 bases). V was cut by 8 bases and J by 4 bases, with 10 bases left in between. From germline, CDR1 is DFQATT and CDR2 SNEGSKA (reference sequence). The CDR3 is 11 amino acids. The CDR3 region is CSPWGADTQYF. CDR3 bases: TGCAGTCCTTGGGGGGCAGATACGCAGTATTTT.

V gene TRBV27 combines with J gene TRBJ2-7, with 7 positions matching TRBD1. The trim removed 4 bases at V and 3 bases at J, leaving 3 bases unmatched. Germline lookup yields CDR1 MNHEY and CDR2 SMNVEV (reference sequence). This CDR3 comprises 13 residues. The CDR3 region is CASSSGQLYEQYF. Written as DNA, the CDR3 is TGTGCCAGCAGTTCGGGACAGCTCTACGAGCAGTACTTC.

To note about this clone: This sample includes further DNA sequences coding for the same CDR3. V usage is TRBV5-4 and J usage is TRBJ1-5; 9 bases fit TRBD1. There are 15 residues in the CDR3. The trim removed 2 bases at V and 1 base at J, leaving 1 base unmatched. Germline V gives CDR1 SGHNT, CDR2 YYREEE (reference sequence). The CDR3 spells CASSLQGASNQPQHF. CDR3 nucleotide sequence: TGTGCCAGCAGCTTACAGGGGGCCAGCAATCAGCCCCAGCATTTT.

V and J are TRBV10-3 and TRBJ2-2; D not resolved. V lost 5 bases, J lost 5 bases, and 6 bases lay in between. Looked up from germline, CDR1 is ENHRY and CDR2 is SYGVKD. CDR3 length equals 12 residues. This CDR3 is CAISWATGELFF. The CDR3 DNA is TGTGCCATCAGTTGGGCTACCGGGGAGCTGTTTTTT.

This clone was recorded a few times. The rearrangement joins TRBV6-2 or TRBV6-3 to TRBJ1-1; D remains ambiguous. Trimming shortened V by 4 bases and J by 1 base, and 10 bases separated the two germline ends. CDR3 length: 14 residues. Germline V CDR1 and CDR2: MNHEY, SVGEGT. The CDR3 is CASSFTVPNTEAFF. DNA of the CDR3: TGTGCCAGCAGTTTCACAGTTCCGAACACTGAAGCTTTCTTT.